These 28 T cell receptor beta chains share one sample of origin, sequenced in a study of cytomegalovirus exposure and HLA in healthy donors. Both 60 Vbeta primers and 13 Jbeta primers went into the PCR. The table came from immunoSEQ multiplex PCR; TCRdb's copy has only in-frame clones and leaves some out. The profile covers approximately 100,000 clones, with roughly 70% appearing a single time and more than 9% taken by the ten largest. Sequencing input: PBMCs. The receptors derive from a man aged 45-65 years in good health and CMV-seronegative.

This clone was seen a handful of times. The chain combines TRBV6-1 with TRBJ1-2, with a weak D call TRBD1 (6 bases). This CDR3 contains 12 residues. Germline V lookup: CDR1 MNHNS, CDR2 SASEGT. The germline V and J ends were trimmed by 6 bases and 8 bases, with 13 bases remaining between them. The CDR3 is CASSRTDRGYTF. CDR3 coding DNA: TGTGCCAGCAGCCGGACCGACAGGGGCTACACCTTC.

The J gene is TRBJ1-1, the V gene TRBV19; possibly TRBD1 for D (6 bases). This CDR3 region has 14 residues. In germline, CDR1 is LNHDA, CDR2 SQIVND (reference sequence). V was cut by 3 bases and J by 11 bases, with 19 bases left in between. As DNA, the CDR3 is TGTGCCAGTAGTATCCCCGGGACACCTTACGCGGCTTTCTTT. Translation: CASSIPGTPYAAFF.

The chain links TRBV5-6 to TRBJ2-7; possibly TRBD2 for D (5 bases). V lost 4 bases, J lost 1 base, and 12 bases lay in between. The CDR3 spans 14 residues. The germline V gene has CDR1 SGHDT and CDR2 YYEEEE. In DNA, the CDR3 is TGTGCCAGCAGCCCCAAGGGCGGGTCCTACGAGCAGTACTTC. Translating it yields CASSPKGGSYEQYF.

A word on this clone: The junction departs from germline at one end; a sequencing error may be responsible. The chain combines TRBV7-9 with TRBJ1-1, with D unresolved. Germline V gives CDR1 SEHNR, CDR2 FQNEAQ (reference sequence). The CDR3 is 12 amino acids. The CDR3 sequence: CSSSPGGNEAFF. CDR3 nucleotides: TGTTCCAGCAGCCCCGGCGGAAATGAAGCTTTCTTT.

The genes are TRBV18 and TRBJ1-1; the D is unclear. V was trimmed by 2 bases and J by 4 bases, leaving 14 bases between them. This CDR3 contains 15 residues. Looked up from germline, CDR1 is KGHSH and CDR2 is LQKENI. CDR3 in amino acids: CASSPSVSGVTEAFF. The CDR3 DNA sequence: TGTGCCAGCTCACCATCCGTATCCGGAGTCACTGAAGCTTTCTTT.

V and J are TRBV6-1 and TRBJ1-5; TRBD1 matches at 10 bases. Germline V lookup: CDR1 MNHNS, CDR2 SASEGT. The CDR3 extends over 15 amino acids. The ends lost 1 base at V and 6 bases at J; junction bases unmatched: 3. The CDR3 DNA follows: TGTGCCAGCAGTGAAGGGACAGGGGGGGGTCAGCCCCAGCATTTT. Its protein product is CASSEGTGGGQPQHF.

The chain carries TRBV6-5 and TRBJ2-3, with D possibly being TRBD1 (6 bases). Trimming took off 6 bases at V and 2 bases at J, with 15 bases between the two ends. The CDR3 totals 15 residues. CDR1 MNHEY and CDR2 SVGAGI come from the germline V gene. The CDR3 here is CASRRKGVATDTQYF. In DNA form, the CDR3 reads TGTGCCAGCAGGCGGAAGGGGGTAGCCACAGATACGCAGTATTTT.

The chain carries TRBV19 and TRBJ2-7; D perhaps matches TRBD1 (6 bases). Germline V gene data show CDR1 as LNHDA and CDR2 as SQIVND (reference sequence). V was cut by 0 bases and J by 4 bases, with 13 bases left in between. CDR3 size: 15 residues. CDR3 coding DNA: TGTGCCAGTAGTATAGATCTCCAGGGGTCATACGAGCAGTACTTC. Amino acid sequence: CASSIDLQGSYEQYF.

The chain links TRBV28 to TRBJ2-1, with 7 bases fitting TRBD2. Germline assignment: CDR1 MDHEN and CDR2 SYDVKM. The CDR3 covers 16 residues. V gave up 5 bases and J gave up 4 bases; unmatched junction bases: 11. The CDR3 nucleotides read TGTGCCAGCAGTACTACCGGGACTAAAAAATACAATGAGCAGTTCTTC. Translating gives CASSTTGTKKYNEQFF.

The CDR3 DNA reads TGCGCCAGCAGCCAAGAGACAGGGTCTGGGGCCAACGTCCTGACTTTC. Its protein is CASSQETGSGANVLTF. The rearrangement joins TRBV4-3 to TRBJ2-6, with 7 bases aligning to TRBD1. The germline gives CDR1 LGHNA, CDR2 YSLEER. The CDR3 length is 16 residues. Unmatched junction bases numbered 0, after V lost 0 bases and J lost 1 base.

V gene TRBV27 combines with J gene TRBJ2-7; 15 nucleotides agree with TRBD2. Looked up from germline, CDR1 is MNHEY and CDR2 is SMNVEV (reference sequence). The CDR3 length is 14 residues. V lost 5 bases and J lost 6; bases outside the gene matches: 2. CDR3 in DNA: TGTGCCAGCAGTGAGGGACTAGCGGGGGGCGAGCAGTACTTC. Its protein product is CASSEGLAGGEQYF.

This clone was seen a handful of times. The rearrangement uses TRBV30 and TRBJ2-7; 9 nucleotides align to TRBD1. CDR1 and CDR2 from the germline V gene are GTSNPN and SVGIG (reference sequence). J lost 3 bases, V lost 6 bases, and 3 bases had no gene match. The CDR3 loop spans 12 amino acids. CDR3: CACGTGSYEQYF. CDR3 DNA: TGTGCCTGCGGGACAGGGAGCTACGAGCAGTACTTC.

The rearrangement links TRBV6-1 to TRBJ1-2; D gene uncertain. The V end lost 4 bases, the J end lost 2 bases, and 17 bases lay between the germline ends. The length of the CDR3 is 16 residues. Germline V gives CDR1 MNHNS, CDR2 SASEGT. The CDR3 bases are TGTGCCAGCAGTGCCCAATTCCCGGCGGGGAACTATGGCTACACCTTC. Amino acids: CASSAQFPAGNYGYTF.

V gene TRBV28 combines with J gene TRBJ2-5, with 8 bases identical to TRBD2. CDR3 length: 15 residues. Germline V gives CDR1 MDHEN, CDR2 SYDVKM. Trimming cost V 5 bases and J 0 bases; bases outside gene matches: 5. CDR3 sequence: CASSRSGDYQETQYF. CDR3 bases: TGTGCCAGCAGTCGTAGCGGGGACTACCAAGAGACCCAGTACTTC.

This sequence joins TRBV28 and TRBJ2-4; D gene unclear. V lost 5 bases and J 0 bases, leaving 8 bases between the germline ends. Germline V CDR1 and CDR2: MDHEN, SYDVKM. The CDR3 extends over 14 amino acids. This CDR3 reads CASSPRSAKNIQYF. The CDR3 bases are TGTGCCAGCAGTCCGCGGTCAGCCAAAAACATTCAGTACTTC. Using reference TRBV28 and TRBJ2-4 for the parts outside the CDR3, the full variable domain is DVKVTQSSRYLVKRTGEKVFLECVQDMDHENMFWYRQDPGLGLRLIYFSYDVKMKEKGDIPEGYSVSREKKERFSLILESASTNQTSMYLCASSPRSAKNIQYFGAGTRLSVL.

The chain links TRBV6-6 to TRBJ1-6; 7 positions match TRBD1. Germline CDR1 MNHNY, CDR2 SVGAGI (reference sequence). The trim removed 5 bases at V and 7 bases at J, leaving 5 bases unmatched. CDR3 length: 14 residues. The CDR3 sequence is CASSNRQGNSPLHF. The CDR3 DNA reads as TGTGCCAGCAGTAACAGACAGGGCAATTCACCCCTCCACTTT.

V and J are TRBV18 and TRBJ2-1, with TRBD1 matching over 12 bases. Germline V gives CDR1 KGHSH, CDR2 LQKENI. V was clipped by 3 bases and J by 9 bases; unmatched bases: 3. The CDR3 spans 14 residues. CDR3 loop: CASSPGTGGGEQFF. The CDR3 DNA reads TGTGCCAGCTCACCGGGGACAGGGGGCGGTGAGCAGTTCTTC.

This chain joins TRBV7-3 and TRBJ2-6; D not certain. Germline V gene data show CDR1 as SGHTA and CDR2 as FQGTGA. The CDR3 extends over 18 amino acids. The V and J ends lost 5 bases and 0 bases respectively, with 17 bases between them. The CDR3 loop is CASSRSTRMDSGANVLTF. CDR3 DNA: TGTGCCAGCAGCCGATCGACACGAATGGACTCTGGGGCCAACGTCCTGACTTTC.

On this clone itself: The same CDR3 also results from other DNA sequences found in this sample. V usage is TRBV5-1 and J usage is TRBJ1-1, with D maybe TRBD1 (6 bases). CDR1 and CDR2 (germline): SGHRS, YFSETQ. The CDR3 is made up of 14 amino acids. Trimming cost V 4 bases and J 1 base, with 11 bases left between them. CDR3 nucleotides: TGCGCCAGCAGCCTCCGGGACACGAACACTGAAGCTTTCTTT. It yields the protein CASSLRDTNTEAFF.

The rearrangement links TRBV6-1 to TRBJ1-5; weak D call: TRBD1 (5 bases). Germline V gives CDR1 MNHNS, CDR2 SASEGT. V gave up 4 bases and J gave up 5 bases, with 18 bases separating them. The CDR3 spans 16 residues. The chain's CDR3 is CASSGGGGGSHQPQHF. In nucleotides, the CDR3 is TGTGCCAGCAGTGGCGGTGGGGGGGGTAGTCATCAGCCCCAGCATTTT.

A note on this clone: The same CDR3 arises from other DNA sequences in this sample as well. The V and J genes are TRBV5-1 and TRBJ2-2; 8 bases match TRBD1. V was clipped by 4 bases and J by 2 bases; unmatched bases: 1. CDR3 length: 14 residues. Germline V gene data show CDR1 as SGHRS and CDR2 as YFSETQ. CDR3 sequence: CASSGQGNTGELFF. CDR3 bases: TGCGCCAGCAGCGGACAGGGTAACACCGGGGAGCTGTTTTTT. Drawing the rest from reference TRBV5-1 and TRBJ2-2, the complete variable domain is KAGVTQTPRYLIKTRGQQVTLSCSPISGHRSVSWYQQTPGQGLQFLFEYFSETQRNKGNFPGRFSGRQFSNSRSEMNVSTLELGDSALYLCASSGQGNTGELFFGEGSRLTVL.

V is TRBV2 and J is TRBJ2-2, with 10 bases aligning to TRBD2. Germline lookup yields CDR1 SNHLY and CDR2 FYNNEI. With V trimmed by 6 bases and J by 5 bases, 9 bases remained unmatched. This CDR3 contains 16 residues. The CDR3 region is CASRESGGARTGELFF. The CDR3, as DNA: TGTGCCAGCAGAGAGAGCGGGGGGGCCAGGACCGGGGAGCTGTTTTTT.

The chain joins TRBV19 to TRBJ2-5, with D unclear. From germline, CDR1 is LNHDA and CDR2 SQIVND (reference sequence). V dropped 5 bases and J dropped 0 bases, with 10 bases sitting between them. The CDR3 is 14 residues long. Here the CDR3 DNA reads TGTGCCAGTAGTCTCTTCCCGTACCAAGAGACCCAGTACTTC. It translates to CASSLFPYQETQYF. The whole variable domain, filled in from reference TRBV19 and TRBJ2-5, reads DGGITQSPKYLFRKEGQNVTLSCEQNLNHDAMYWYRQDPGQGLRLIYYSQIVNDFQKGDIAEGYSVSREKKESFPLTVTSAQKNPTAFYLCASSLFPYQETQYFGPGTRLLVL.

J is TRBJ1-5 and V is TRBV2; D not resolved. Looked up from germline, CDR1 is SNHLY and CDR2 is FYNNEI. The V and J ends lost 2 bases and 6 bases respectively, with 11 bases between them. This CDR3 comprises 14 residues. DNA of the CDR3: TGTGCCAGCAGTGAAAATGGTCCGCGTCAGCCCCAGCATTTT. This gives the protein CASSENGPRQPQHF.

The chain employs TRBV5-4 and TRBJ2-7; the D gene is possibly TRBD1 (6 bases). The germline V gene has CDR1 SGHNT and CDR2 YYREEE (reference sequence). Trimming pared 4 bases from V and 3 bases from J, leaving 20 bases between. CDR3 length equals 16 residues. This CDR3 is CASSDTRTRGGYEQYF. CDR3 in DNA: TGTGCCAGCAGCGACACAAGAACTAGAGGGGGCTACGAGCAGTACTTC.

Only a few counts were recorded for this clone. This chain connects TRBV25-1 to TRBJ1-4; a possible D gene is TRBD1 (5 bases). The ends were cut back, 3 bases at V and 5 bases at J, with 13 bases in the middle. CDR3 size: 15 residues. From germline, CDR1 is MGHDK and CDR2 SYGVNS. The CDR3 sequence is CASSESSRGNEKLFF. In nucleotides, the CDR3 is TGTGCCAGCAGTGAGTCTTCACGGGGGAATGAAAAACTGTTTTTT.

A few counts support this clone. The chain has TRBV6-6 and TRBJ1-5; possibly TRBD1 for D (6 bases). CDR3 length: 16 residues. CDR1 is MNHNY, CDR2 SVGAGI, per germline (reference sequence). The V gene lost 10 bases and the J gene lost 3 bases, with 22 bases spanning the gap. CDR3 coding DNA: TGTGCCACCTTGGCCTCCCACGGACAGAACAATCAGCCCCAGCATTTT. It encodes CATLASHGQNNQPQHF.

This CDR3 is CASSVGQGAYEQYF. The CDR3 DNA sequence: TGTGCCAGTAGTGTGGGACAGGGGGCCTACGAGCAGTACTTC. The chain joins TRBV19 to TRBJ2-7; 11 bases line up with TRBD1. This CDR3 spans 14 amino acids. Per the germline V gene, CDR1 is LNHDA and CDR2 is SQIVND (reference sequence). V trimming: 5 bases; J trimming: 2 bases; junction bases outside the gene matches: 2.